The 15 T cell receptor beta chains in this list originate from one sample, sequenced in a study of blood T cell repertoires in COVID-19 (dated by TCRdb to between 2020 and 2021). To prepare the library, the immunoSEQ multiplex PCR assay was applied. Entries here come from immuneACCESS through TCRdb and include only in-frame sequences with V and J called. Some clones fail to appear in such tables; in the studies checked, an unresolved V gene covers under half of the shortfall, and the cause of the remainder is unknown. The sample table holds about 210,000 clones, of which 86% were seen once. 20% to 25% of the sample is in the top ten clones. The material sequenced was PBMCs or T cells enriched from blood (not recorded which). The receptors come from a middle-aged woman in a cohort exposed to, infected with or recovered from COVID-19 (not recorded which).

Remarks on this clone: The same CDR3 can be traced to other DNA sequences in this sample. The V call is TRBV27, the J call TRBJ1-1; no clear D gene. Germline CDR1 reads MNHEY; CDR2 reads SMNVEV (reference sequence). There are 15 residues in the CDR3. Trimming shortened V by 0 bases and J by 1 base, and 9 bases separated the two germline ends. The CDR3 region is CASSLSAGSNTEAFF. The CDR3 DNA sequence: TGTGCCAGCAGTTTATCGGCCGGGTCGAACACTGAAGCTTTCTTT.

The chain uses TRBV3-1 (or the pseudogene TRBV3-2) and TRBJ2-7; TRBD2 matches at 7 bases. The length of the CDR3 is 15 residues. CDR1 and CDR2 from the germline V gene are LGHDT and YNNKEL (reference sequence). After removal of 0 bases from V and 3 bases from J, the junction contained 5 bases not matched to a gene. The CDR3 DNA reads as TGTGCCAGCAGCCAAGAGAGAGCGGGGCTCTACGAGCAGTACTTC. Its translation is CASSQERAGLYEQYF.

The genes are TRBV29-1 and TRBJ2-1, with D hard to call. The CDR3 has 12 residues. CDR1 and CDR2 (germline): SQVTM, ANQGSEA. V was trimmed by 0 bases and J by 10 bases, leaving 10 bases between them. The CDR3 region is CSVEDLKQEQFF. CDR3 nucleotides: TGCAGCGTTGAAGATCTTAAACAGGAGCAGTTCTTC.

The V gene is TRBV5-6, the J gene TRBJ2-6, with 8 bases identical to TRBD1. Germline values: CDR1 SGHDT, CDR2 YYEEEE. Losses at the gene ends were 1 base for V and 0 bases for J; bases not matched to a gene: 3. The CDR3 is 17 amino acids. The CDR3 DNA follows: TGTGCCAGCAGCTTGCCAGGGGGCTCCTCTGGGGCCAACGTCCTGACTTTC. Translating it yields CASSLPGGSSGANVLTF.

The chain employs TRBV12-3 or TRBV12-4 and TRBJ1-5, with 7 bases matching TRBD1. This CDR3 is 13 amino acids long. Trimming cost V 4 bases and J 7 bases; bases outside gene matches: 4. The CDR3, as DNA: TGTGCCAGCAGTTGGACAGGTGGCCAGCCCCAGCATTTT. It is translated as CASSWTGGQPQHF.

The chain combines TRBV19 with TRBJ1-2, with 8 bases aligning to TRBD1. The ends lost 2 bases at V and 10 bases at J; junction bases unmatched: 6. CDR1 is LNHDA and CDR2 is SQIVND in the germline V gene (reference sequence). This CDR3 contains 13 residues. The DNA for the CDR3 is TGTGCCAGTAGTATACTTGGGACAGGCTACTACACCTTC. Translated, it gives CASSILGTGYYTF.

V usage is TRBV27 and J usage is TRBJ1-4, with D tentatively TRBD1 (6 bases). This CDR3 has 15 residues. CDR1 is MNHEY, CDR2 SMNVEV, per germline (reference sequence). The V end was cut by 3 bases, the J end by 8 bases, with 16 bases between. CDR3 residues: CASSLISGVGEKLFF. The CDR3 coding sequence is TGTGCCAGCAGTTTGATTTCAGGGGTGGGCGAAAAACTGTTTTTT.

This clone has a handful of counts. The chain has TRBV30 and TRBJ2-5; the D gene is possibly TRBD1 (5 bases). From germline, CDR1 is GTSNPN and CDR2 SVGIG (reference sequence). The CDR3 runs 14 residues. The V and J ends lost 0 bases and 5 bases respectively, with 13 bases between them. The CDR3 DNA sequence: TGTGCCTGGAGTGTACGGGTGGGGCTGGAGACCCAGTACTTC. Amino acid sequence: CAWSVRVGLETQYF.

The J gene is TRBJ1-2, the V gene TRBV4-1, with 8 bases fitting TRBD1. Germline V gene data show CDR1 as MGHRA and CDR2 as YSYEKL. The CDR3 loop spans 15 amino acids. V trimming: 2 bases; J trimming: 5 bases; junction bases outside the gene matches: 7. The CDR3 DNA is TGCGCCAGCAGCCAACTCGGGACAGGCGAGTATGGCTACACCTTC. It yields the protein CASSQLGTGEYGYTF.

CDR3 sequence reads: CASSLSAGVNSPLHF. DNA of the CDR3: TGTGCCAGCAGTTTATCCGCAGGCGTCAATTCACCCCTCCACTTT. The chain has TRBV28 and TRBJ1-6; D call uncertain. The V gene's germline CDR1 is MDHEN and CDR2 SYDVKM. CDR3 length: 15 residues. The V gene lost 1 base and the J gene lost 7 bases, with 11 bases spanning the gap.

This rearrangement joins TRBV11-2 to TRBJ1-1; D may be TRBD1 (6 bases). The CDR3 consists of 15 residues. CDR1 and CDR2 (germline): SGHAT, FQNNGV. Between the trimmed V and J ends, which lost 2 bases and 4 bases, there was a span of 14 bases. The CDR3 DNA follows: TGTGCCAGCAGCTTACAGTGGGGAGGGGGCACTGAAGCTTTCTTT. This encodes CASSLQWGGGTEAFF.

The rearrangement links TRBV27 to TRBJ2-7; D remains ambiguous. CDR1 MNHEY and CDR2 SMNVEV come from the germline V gene (reference sequence). V was clipped by 3 bases and J by 4 bases, with 10 bases between them. The CDR3 totals 13 residues. The CDR3 sequence: CASSFKLRYEQYF. The CDR3 DNA is TGTGCCAGCAGTTTTAAACTGAGGTACGAGCAGTACTTC.

The gene calls are TRBV7-6 and TRBJ2-5, with TRBD1 identical over 9 bases. CDR1 and CDR2 (germline): SGHVS, FNYEAQ. This CDR3 has 15 amino acids. Trimming cost V 0 bases and J 5 bases; bases outside gene matches: 4. CDR3 sequence reads: CASSLAGQGIETQYF. The CDR3 DNA reads TGTGCCAGCAGCTTAGCGGGACAGGGCATTGAGACCCAGTACTTC.

This clone was detected many times. The V call is TRBV5-6, the J call TRBJ1-5; TRBD1 is a possible D gene (5 bases). Germline V lookup: CDR1 SGHDT, CDR2 YYEEEE. CDR3 length: 14 amino acids. The germline V and J ends were trimmed by 4 bases and 6 bases, with 14 bases remaining between them. CDR3 coding DNA: TGTGCCAGCAGCGGAGGGGAAGGAGGTCAGCCCCAGCATTTT. Amino acid sequence: CASSGGEGGQPQHF.

This chain links TRBV25-1 with TRBJ2-7; D is possibly TRBD1 (5 bases). Trimming took 1 base from V and 2 from J, leaving 6 bases between them. This CDR3 comprises 13 residues. Germline V gene lookup returns CDR1 MGHDK and CDR2 SYGVNS. The CDR3 coding sequence is TGTGCCAGCAGTGAATTAGGGGCCTACGAGCAGTACTTC. This codes for CASSELGAYEQYF.